Listed below are T cell receptor beta chains from one sample, sequenced in a study of blood T cells in healthy people across ages. TCRdb re-analysed the 5' RACE reads in MiXCR, keeping a single row per CDR3 protein. The sample has 1.5 million or so distinct CDR3 sequences, under 55% seen once. The specimen was blood. The receptors here all came from a woman younger than 35 in good health. The CDR3 runs from the conserved cysteine through the conserved F or W. The D gene is left open where the match is weak. Only some rows state a clone size, as once, few, many or a class for expanded clones.

D: TRBD1; J: TRBJ2-1; V: TRBV6-5; size: few; CDR3: CASSRTGTGVANEQFF; DNA: TGTGCCAGCAGTCGAACCGGGACAGGGGTGGCCAATGAGCAGTTCTTC
D: -; J: TRBJ1-1; V: TRBV6-2/TRBV6-3; size: -; CDR3: CASSSHGHRNTEAFF; DNA: TGTGCCAGCAGTTCCCACGGACATCGGAACACTGAAGCTTTCTTT
D: -; J: TRBJ2-7; V: TRBV12-3/TRBV12-4; size: -; CDR3: CASSSGPLEQYF; DNA: TGTGCCAGCAGTTCGGGTCCCCTCGAGCAGTACTTC
D: -; J: TRBJ1-2; V: TRBV5-1; size: few; CDR3: CASSGMPGDGYTF; DNA: TGCGCCAGCAGCGGAATGCCAGGGGACGGCTACACCTTC
D: -; J: TRBJ2-7; V: TRBV25-1; size: few; CDR3: CASSMGWDYEQYF; DNA: TGTGCCAGCAGTATGGGATGGGACTACGAGCAGTACTTC
D: -; J: TRBJ1-2; V: TRBV5-6; size: few; CDR3: CASSLDAKTDGYTF; DNA: TGTGCCAGCAGCTTGGATGCCAAAACCGATGGCTACACCTTC
D: -; J: TRBJ2-3; V: TRBV20-1; size: -; CDR3: CSAQGGFPTDTQYF; DNA: TGCAGTGCCCAAGGCGGTTTTCCCACAGATACGCAGTATTTT
D: -; J: TRBJ1-1; V: TRBV12-3/TRBV12-4; size: -; CDR3: CASSFARIQAFF; DNA: TGTGCCAGCAGTTTTGCGAGAATCCAAGCTTTCTTT
D: -; J: TRBJ2-4; V: TRBV7-9; size: -; CDR3: CASALTSATAKNIQYF; DNA: TGTGCCAGCGCTTTAACCAGCGCCACGGCCAAAAACATTCAGTACTTC
D: TRBD2; J: TRBJ2-7; V: TRBV6-1; size: -; CDR3: CASSRGSGTSVYNEQYF; DNA: TGTGCCAGCAGCAGAGGGTCCGGGACTAGCGTCTACAATGAGCAGTACTTC
D: -; J: TRBJ1-1; V: TRBV6-2/TRBV6-3; size: -; CDR3: CASSYQTGNTEAFF; DNA: TGTGCCAGCAGTTACCAAACAGGGAACACTGAAGCTTTCTTT
D: -; J: TRBJ2-3; V: TRBV7-2; size: -; CDR3: CASSLRTRSTDTQYF; DNA: TGTGCCAGCAGCTTACGGACGCGGAGCACAGATACGCAGTATTTT
D: -; J: TRBJ2-7; V: TRBV20-1; size: -; CDR3: CSARGQSSSYEQYF; DNA: TGCAGTGCTAGAGGTCAATCAAGCTCCTACGAGCAGTACTTC
D: -; J: TRBJ1-4; V: TRBV27; size: -; CDR3: CASSLSWRHMGRTEKLFF; DNA: TGTGCCAGCAGTTTATCGTGGCGTCATATGGGACGAACCGAAAAACTGTTTTTT
D: -; J: TRBJ1-2; V: TRBV5-1; size: few; CDR3: CASSLVPRQTTFDSYTF; DNA: TGCGCCAGCAGCTTGGTCCCGCGACAGACTACCTTCGATAGCTACACCTTC
D: -; J: TRBJ2-1; V: TRBV6-1; size: -; CDR3: CASSEASPWGSYNEQFF; DNA: TGTGCCAGCAGTGAAGCGTCACCCTGGGGGTCCTACAATGAGCAGTTCTTC
D: -; J: TRBJ2-1; V: TRBV7-6; size: few; CDR3: CASSTTSLREEQFF; DNA: TGTGCCAGCAGCACGACCTCGCTTCGGGAAGAGCAGTTCTTC
D: -; J: TRBJ2-1; V: TRBV4-3; size: -; CDR3: CASSQDRPGAYNEQFF; DNA: TGCGCCAGCAGCCAAGATCGCCCGGGCGCCTACAATGAGCAGTTCTTC
D: -; J: TRBJ2-2; V: TRBV7-9; size: -; CDR3: CASSSTGRYPGELFF; DNA: TGTGCCAGCAGCTCCACAGGGCGGTATCCCGGGGAGCTGTTTTTT
D: TRBD2; J: TRBJ2-5; V: TRBV12-3/TRBV12-4; size: -; CDR3: CASSFVTSGSYEQYF; DNA: TGTGCCAGCAGTTTTGTCACTAGCGGGAGTTATGAGCAGTACTTC
D: -; J: TRBJ2-3; V: TRBV6-6; size: -; CDR3: CASSEGRVVGDTQYF; DNA: TGTGCCAGCAGCGAGGGTCGGGTGGTTGGAGATACGCAGTATTTT
D: TRBD1; J: TRBJ2-2; V: TRBV29-1; size: few; CDR3: CSVEAPGQGRTGELFF; DNA: TGCAGCGTTGAAGCCCCGGGACAGGGCCGCACCGGGGAGCTGTTTTTT
D: -; J: TRBJ1-2; V: TRBV20-1; size: few; CDR3: CSARGPSGYGYTF; DNA: TGCAGTGCTAGGGGACCCTCGGGCTATGGCTACACCTTC
D: -; J: TRBJ2-7; V: TRBV29-1; size: once; CDR3: CSVEGGSSSEQYF; DNA: TGCAGCGTTGAAGGGGGCAGCTCCTCCGAGCAGTACTTC
D: -; J: TRBJ1-2; V: TRBV4-2; size: -; CDR3: CASSLPEGYGYTF; DNA: TGTGCCAGCAGCCTACCTGAGGGATATGGCTACACCTTC
D: -; J: TRBJ2-3; V: TRBV6-2/TRBV6-3; size: -; CDR3: CASSTTSGTQYF; DNA: TGTGCCAGCAGTACGACTAGTGGCACGCAGTATTTT
D: -; J: TRBJ2-3; V: TRBV29-1; size: few; CDR3: CSVEWITDTQYF; DNA: TGCAGCGTTGAATGGATCACAGATACGCAGTATTTT
D: TRBD1; J: TRBJ2-1; V: TRBV6-4; size: -; CDR3: CASSRDSEYNEQFF; DNA: TGTGCCAGCAGCCGGGACAGCGAGTACAATGAGCAGTTCTTC
D: -; J: TRBJ1-6; V: TRBV25-1; size: -; CDR3: CASSEFLSPLHF; DNA: TGTGCCAGCAGTGAATTTCTTTCACCCCTCCACTTT
D: -; J: TRBJ2-3; V: TRBV20-1; size: -; CDR3: CSAPGRGPGTDTQYF; DNA: TGCAGTGCTCCGGGCAGGGGTCCAGGCACAGATACGCAGTATTTT
D: TRBD1; J: TRBJ2-3; V: TRBV29-1; size: -; CDR3: CSVEVRDRAPDTQYF; DNA: TGCAGCGTTGAGGTGCGGGACAGGGCGCCAGATACGCAGTATTTT
D: -; J: TRBJ2-4; V: TRBV7-2; size: few; CDR3: CASSLAYAGLAKNIQYF; DNA: TGTGCCAGCAGCTTAGCGTACGCGGGACTAGCCAAAAACATTCAGTACTTC
D: -; J: TRBJ2-7; V: TRBV15; size: few; CDR3: CATSRAAGSSYEQYF; DNA: TGTGCCACCAGCCGAGCTGCGGGGAGCTCCTACGAGCAGTACTTC
D: -; J: TRBJ1-1; V: TRBV20-1; size: -; CDR3: CSAKLEGIGDRSTEAFF; DNA: TGCAGTGCTAAACTCGAGGGTATCGGCGATAGGAGCACTGAAGCTTTCTTT
D: -; J: TRBJ2-1; V: TRBV30; size: -; CDR3: CAWSVLVGGPDYNEQFF; DNA: TGTGCCTGGAGTGTCCTTGTTGGGGGCCCCGATTACAATGAGCAGTTCTTC
D: TRBD2; J: TRBJ2-1; V: TRBV6-5; size: few; CDR3: CASSYAAGGPNEQFF; DNA: TGTGCCAGCAGTTACGCGGCGGGAGGGCCCAATGAGCAGTTCTTC
D: TRBD2; J: TRBJ2-2; V: TRBV5-1; size: once; CDR3: CASSAGDTGELFF; DNA: TGCGCCAGCAGTGCGGGAGACACCGGGGAGCTGTTTTTT
D: -; J: TRBJ2-1; V: TRBV6-5; size: few; CDR3: CASSYSTSFNHYNEQFF; DNA: TGTGCCAGCAGTTACTCGACCAGCTTCAATCACTACAATGAGCAGTTCTTC
D: -; J: TRBJ1-6; V: TRBV4-3; size: -; CDR3: CASSRQDSYNSPLHF; DNA: TGCGCCAGCAGCCGTCAGGACTCCTATAATTCACCCCTCCACTTT
D: TRBD1; J: TRBJ2-7; V: TRBV4-3; size: few; CDR3: CASSQVTGLIGEQYF; DNA: TGCGCCAGCAGCCAGGTGACAGGGCTCATCGGGGAGCAGTACTTC
D: TRBD2; J: TRBJ2-2; V: TRBV4-3; size: -; CDR3: CASSQESPSGGNTGELFF; DNA: TGCGCCAGCAGCCAAGAGAGCCCCTCGGGGGGGAACACCGGGGAGCTGTTTTTT
D: -; J: TRBJ1-1; V: TRBV7-9; size: -; CDR3: CASSLAGGGPRTEAFF; DNA: TGTGCCAGCAGCTTAGCCGGAGGGGGGCCGAGAACTGAAGCTTTCTTT
D: -; J: TRBJ2-7; V: TRBV7-2; size: -; CDR3: CASSSSNGYEQYF; DNA: TGTGCCAGCAGCTCTTCCAATGGGTACGAGCAGTACTTC
D: -; J: TRBJ2-7; V: TRBV12-3/TRBV12-4; size: -; CDR3: CATGRAYEQYF; DNA: TGTGCAACGGGCAGAGCTTACGAGCAGTACTTC
D: -; J: TRBJ2-1; V: TRBV4-2; size: -; CDR3: CASSQGEGALNEQFF; DNA: TGTGCCAGCAGCCAAGGGGAGGGGGCCCTCAATGAGCAGTTCTTC
D: TRBD1; J: TRBJ2-5; V: TRBV27; size: -; CDR3: CASSLRDRAAETQYF; DNA: TGTGCCAGCAGTCTAAGGGACAGGGCGGCGGAGACCCAGTACTTC
D: -; J: TRBJ2-7; V: TRBV27; size: -; CDR3: CASSFMGHEQYF; DNA: TGTGCCAGCAGTTTTATGGGTCACGAGCAGTACTTC
D: -; J: TRBJ1-1; V: TRBV20-1; size: few; CDR3: CSASTGTGMNTEAFF; DNA: TGCAGTGCGTCAACCGGGACGGGTATGAACACTGAAGCTTTCTTT
D: -; J: TRBJ1-1; V: TRBV4-1; size: few; CDR3: CASSRNSAPNTEAFF; DNA: TGCGCCAGCAGCCGAAACAGTGCCCCGAACACTGAAGCTTTCTTT
D: -; J: TRBJ2-4; V: TRBV20-1; size: few; CDR3: CSARVGAGNIQYF; DNA: TGCAGTGCTAGAGTGGGAGCAGGGAACATTCAGTACTTC
D: TRBD2; J: TRBJ2-1; V: TRBV20-1; size: -; CDR3: CSARAYGTSGGFGSYNEQFF; DNA: TGCAGTGCTAGAGCCTATGGGACTAGCGGGGGGTTTGGCTCCTACAATGAGCAGTTCTTC
D: -; J: TRBJ1-5; V: TRBV27; size: few; CDR3: CASSLAFNQPQHF; DNA: TGTGCCAGCAGTTTAGCGTTTAATCAGCCCCAGCATTTT
D: -; J: TRBJ2-7; V: TRBV13; size: -; CDR3: CASSGAQSTYEQYF; DNA: TGTGCCAGCAGCGGAGCACAGAGTACCTACGAGCAGTACTTC